Each of the 18 T cell receptor beta chains below was sequenced from the same sample in a study of beta chain features in type 1 diabetes. Whole-study findings and limits: There was a moderate but significant shortening of TCRB CDR3s in all four CD4+ subsets of Type 1 diabetes patients.

These receptors lack a known antigen. Since all of the isolated RNA was reverse transcribed, expressed TCRB transcripts were what got sequenced. Sequencing was performed with immunoSEQ multiplex PCR; in TCRdb, only in-frame clones are kept and a portion is missing. The table shows under 350,000 clones, with 24% occurring only once. The sample comprised naive CD4+ T cells from blood. The source of these receptors is a woman in her twenties or thirties with type 1 diabetes.

The chain joins TRBV29-1 to TRBJ2-5; 8 nucleotides align to TRBD1. The V gene end was trimmed by 4 bases and the J gene end by 11 bases; junction bases not matched to a gene: 9. Germline CDR1 and CDR2: SQVTM and ANQGSEA. The CDR3 has 12 amino acids. CDR3 protein: CSVVPDRGRQYF. The DNA of the CDR3 is TGCAGCGTTGTCCCCGACAGGGGTAGGCAGTACTTC.

The rearrangement links TRBV4-1 to TRBJ1-2; TRBD1 matches at 7 bases. This CDR3 comprises 15 residues. Germline V gene sequence: CDR1 MGHRA, CDR2 YSYEKL. The V segment lost 0 bases and the J segment 2 bases; nucleotides outside the gene matches: 3. The CDR3, as DNA: TGCGCCAGCAGCCAAGATGGGGACAGCAACTATGGCTACACCTTC. Translation gives CASSQDGDSNYGYTF.

In its sample, this clone was seen a few times. V gene TRBV29-1 combines with J gene TRBJ2-2; a weak D match, TRBD2 (5 bases). The CDR3 is 17 residues long. The germline V gene encodes CDR1 SQVTM and CDR2 ANQGSEA. V was shortened by 6 bases and J by 4 bases, with 24 bases between the two germline ends. The DNA for the CDR3 is TGCAGCGTGGCCCCAGGAAGGTTTGAGGGTTTCACCGGGGAGCTGTTTTTT. Translating it yields CSVAPGRFEGFTGELFF.

This clone has more than one count but fewer than ten. The chain has TRBV28 and TRBJ1-2; D possibly corresponds to TRBD1 (5 bases). The CDR3 is made up of 14 amino acids. V was trimmed by 3 bases and J by 4 bases, leaving 12 bases between them. Germline assignment: CDR1 MDHEN and CDR2 SYDVKM. CDR3 bases: TGTGCCAGCAGTTTGGAGGGGACGGGCTATGGCTACACCTTC. Its translation: CASSLEGTGYGYTF.

The chain links TRBV7-2 to TRBJ2-4; maybe TRBD1 (5 bases). V was trimmed by 4 bases and J by 0 bases, leaving 10 bases between them. There are 15 residues in the CDR3. Germline lookup yields CDR1 SGHTA and CDR2 FQGNSA. For the CDR3, the DNA is TGTGCCAGCAGCTCCATGACAGAAGCCAAAAACATTCAGTACTTC. Amino acid sequence: CASSSMTEAKNIQYF. The whole variable domain, filled in from reference TRBV7-2 and TRBJ2-4, reads GAGVSQSPSNKVTEKGKDVELRCDPISGHTALYWYRQSLGQGLEFLIYFQGNSAPDKSGLPSDRFSAERTGGSVSTLTIQRTQQEDSAVYLCASSSMTEAKNIQYFGAGTRLSVL.

The chain is built from TRBV30 and TRBJ2-5; a possible D gene is TRBD1 (5 bases). V shed 3 bases and J shed 5 bases, with 10 bases lying between them. This CDR3 is built from 12 residues. Germline V gene lookup returns CDR1 GTSNPN and CDR2 SVGIG (reference sequence). CDR3 protein: CAWSAKGETQYF. Here the CDR3 DNA reads TGTGCCTGGAGCGCAAAGGGGGAGACCCAGTACTTC.

The V and J genes are TRBV7-9 and TRBJ1-5, with 8 bases fitting TRBD1. This CDR3 contains 13 residues. The junction had 2 bases not matched to a gene; V was cut back by 4 bases and J by 6 bases. CDR1 and CDR2 (germline): SEHNR, FQNEAQ (reference sequence). In DNA form, the CDR3 reads TGTGCCAGCAGCTCCACAGGGGGTCAGCCCCAGCATTTT. Translated, it gives CASSSTGGQPQHF.

V and J are TRBV9 and TRBJ2-3; perhaps TRBD2 as D (6 bases). This CDR3 spans 17 amino acids. Germline V gene sequence: CDR1 SGDLS, CDR2 YYNGEE. The germline V and J ends were trimmed by 3 bases and 5 bases, with 22 bases remaining between them. CDR3 DNA: TGTGCCAGCAGCGGAGACGGGGGACGGTGGAATAAAGATACGCAGTATTTT. It encodes CASSGDGGRWNKDTQYF.

This clone was seen a few times. This sequence joins TRBV5-1 and TRBJ2-7; 9 bases agree with TRBD1. The CDR3 consists of 14 residues. In germline, CDR1 is SGHRS, CDR2 YFSETQ. Trimming took 4 bases from V and 7 from J; bases not matched to a gene: 9. This CDR3 is CASSERQGVGEQYF. For the CDR3, the DNA is TGCGCCAGCAGCGAGAGACAGGGGGTCGGAGAGCAGTACTTC.

This clone was detected a few times. V gene TRBV30 combines with J gene TRBJ2-5, with 7 bases that match TRBD1. V lost 3 bases, J lost 5 bases, and 12 bases stayed unmatched. The CDR3 extends over 15 amino acids. Germline CDR1 and CDR2: GTSNPN and SVGIG (reference sequence). CDR3 loop: CAWSALTGLGETQYF. In DNA, the CDR3 is TGTGCCTGGAGCGCCTTGACAGGGTTGGGGGAGACCCAGTACTTC.

V is TRBV6-4 and J is TRBJ2-3, with 7 bases matching TRBD1. Germline V gives CDR1 MRHNA, CDR2 SNTAGT. CDR3 length equals 17 residues. With V trimmed by 6 bases and J by 3 bases, 15 bases remained unmatched. The CDR3 DNA reads TGTGCCAGCAGGAATTTACAGGGGAAACATAATACAGATACGCAGTATTTT. Its protein product is CASRNLQGKHNTDTQYF.

In its sample, this clone was seen a few times. The chain joins TRBV30 to TRBJ1-5, with D hard to call. The CDR3 is made up of 14 amino acids. V was clipped by 2 bases and J by 3 bases, with 11 bases between them. Germline lookup yields CDR1 GTSNPN and CDR2 SVGIG (reference sequence). The CDR3 region has the DNA TGTGCCTGGAGTCCCACAGTCCCCAATCAGCCCCAGCATTTT. Encoded protein: CAWSPTVPNQPQHF.

This rearrangement joins TRBV19 to TRBJ2-7; 11 bases match TRBD1. The germline V gene encodes CDR1 LNHDA and CDR2 SQIVND (reference sequence). J lost 6 bases, V lost 8 bases, and 6 bases had no gene match. The CDR3 is 13 residues long. The CDR3: CASLPGQGGEQYF. CDR3 bases: TGTGCCAGTTTACCGGGACAGGGGGGCGAGCAGTACTTC.

The chain carries TRBV15 and TRBJ1-2, with 8 bases aligning to TRBD1. J was trimmed by 6 bases and V by 1 base; bases with no gene match: 1. The V gene's germline CDR1 is LNHNV and CDR2 YYDKDF (reference sequence). CDR3 length: 13 amino acids. The CDR3 DNA reads as TGTGCCACCAGCAGAGCAGGGGGCAATGGCTACACCTTC. It encodes CATSRAGGNGYTF.

This clone occurred a few times. The V gene is TRBV7-3, the J gene TRBJ2-1, with a weak D call TRBD2 (5 bases). Germline values: CDR1 SGHTA, CDR2 FQGTGA. V shed 6 bases and J shed 9 bases, with 15 bases lying between them. The length of the CDR3 is 13 residues. DNA for the CDR3: TGTGCCAGCAGGTTTGGGAGTAGTGGTGAGCAGTTCTTC. Residues: CASRFGSSGEQFF.

The chain joins TRBV28 to TRBJ2-7, with 7 bases identical to TRBD2. The ends lost 4 bases at V and 0 bases at J; junction bases unmatched: 3. This CDR3 has 14 amino acids. Germline-derived CDR1 and CDR2 are MDHEN and SYDVKM. This CDR3 is CASSSGRSSYEQYF. The CDR3, as DNA: TGTGCCAGCAGTTCCGGGAGGAGCTCCTACGAGCAGTACTTC.

The rearrangement joins TRBV10-3 to TRBJ2-4, with a weak D call TRBD1 (6 bases). This CDR3 region has 16 residues. V was cut by 1 base and J by 0 bases, with 10 bases left in between. Germline CDR1 is ENHRY and CDR2 is SYGVKD. The CDR3 spells CAISEFGQLAKNIQYF. DNA of the CDR3: TGTGCCATCAGTGAGTTCGGACAGCTAGCCAAAAACATTCAGTACTTC.

This clone occurred a few times. The chain has TRBV10-3 and TRBJ2-1; 11 bases agree with TRBD2. The ends lost 3 bases at V and 7 bases at J; junction bases unmatched: 5. The CDR3 is made up of 15 amino acids. The germline gives CDR1 ENHRY, CDR2 SYGVKD. CDR3: CAISDGTSGKNEQFF. The CDR3 DNA follows: TGTGCCATCAGTGACGGGACTAGCGGAAAGAATGAGCAGTTCTTC.